The entry below describes one T cell receptor beta chain. Sequenced by immunoSEQ multiplex PCR; TCRdb stores in-frame clones only, minus some. This sample has 49,000 or so clones, with 75% to 90% found just once. The CDR3 has 12 residues. Trimming shortened V by 3 bases and J by 7 bases, and 4 bases separated the two germline ends. This specimen belongs to a study of blood T cell repertoires in COVID-19. As for the study in general: Nucleic acid was either cDNA or gDNA, and it came from T cells, B-cell-depleted T cells, or PBMCs.

Sequenced material: peripheral blood. The gene calls are TRBV12-3 or TRBV12-4 and TRBJ1-6; D is uncertain. This sequence originates from a man between 60 and 75 years old with active COVID-19. DNA for the CDR3: TGTGCCAGCAGTTTTGAGAATTCACCCCTCCACTTT. Protein sequence: CASSFENSPLHF.